This T cell receptor (beta chain) was captured by sequencing in a study of T cells after yellow fever vaccination. This clonotype was counted only a few times. One entry per CDR3 protein results from TCRdb running MiXCR on the 5' RACE reads. The table shows hundreds of thousands of distinct CDR3 sequences, with about 13% occurring only once. The CDR3 covers 14 residues. CDR1 and CDR2 (germline): MGHDK, SYGVNS. J was trimmed by 1 base and V by 6 bases; bases with no gene match: 4. The V gene is TRBV25-1, the J gene TRBJ2-7; 9 bases fit TRBD1. The clonotype originates from a man between 25 and 39 years old who received the YFV17D yellow fever vaccine. The sequenced sample was PBMCs, obtained on the day of the yellow fever booster vaccination. DNA for the CDR3: TGTGCCAGCAGCGGACAGGGGCGTTCCTACGAGCAGTACTTC. It specifies CASSGQGRSYEQYF.